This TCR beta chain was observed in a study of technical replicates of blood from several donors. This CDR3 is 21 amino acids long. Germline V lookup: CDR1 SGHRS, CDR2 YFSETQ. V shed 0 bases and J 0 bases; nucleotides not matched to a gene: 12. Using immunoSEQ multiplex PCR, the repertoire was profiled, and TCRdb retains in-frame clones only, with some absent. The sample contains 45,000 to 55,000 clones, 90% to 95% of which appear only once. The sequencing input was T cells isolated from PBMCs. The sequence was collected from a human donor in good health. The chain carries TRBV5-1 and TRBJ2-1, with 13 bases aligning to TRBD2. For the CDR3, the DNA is TGCGCCAGCAGCTTGGGAACCCGACTAGCGGGGGGCTCGAGCTCCTACAATGAGCAGTTCTTC. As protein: CASSLGTRLAGGSSSYNEQFF.